One and the same sample provided the 12 T cell receptor gamma chains below, sequenced in a study of gamma-delta chains in newborns, infants, children. TCRdb reanalysed the reads with CATT. The sample includes several hundred gamma-chain clones, approximately 70% of them seen just once. The sample comprised blood. All receptors come from a child who was a newborn, infant or young child, either healthy, febrile or measles-vaccinated (not recorded which).

In the case of this clone: A read error is possible here, since a much larger clone lies one base away. Other DNA sequences in this sample translate to the same CDR3. The genes are TRGV9 and TRGJP. Matching the DNA to germline supplied the J gene, which TCRdb does not give. Trimming took 0 bases from V and 10 from J; bases not matched to a gene: 6. Per germline, CDR1 GITISATS and CDR2 ISYDGTV (reference sequence). CDR3 length: 16 residues. CDR3 nucleotide sequence: TGTGCCTTGTGGGAGGTGCGGGAATTGGGCAAAAAAATCAAGGTATTT. Its protein product is CALWEVRELGKKIKVF.

Comments on this clone: Other DNA sequences in this sample translate to the same CDR3. No V gene call was produced; the J gene was TRGJ1 or TRGJ2. The CDR3 spans 13 residues. CDR3 loop: CATWDGPYYKKLF. In DNA form, the CDR3 reads TGCGCCACCTGGGACGGGCCTTATTATAAGAAACTCTTT.

This clone is judged large. With a much larger clone just one base away, this may be a read error. Other DNA sequences in this specimen translate into the identical CDR3. The chain recombines TRGV9 with TRGJP. This CDR3 is 16 amino acids long. Germline loops: CDR1 GITISATS, CDR2 ISYDGTV (reference sequence). With V trimmed by 0 bases and J by 7 bases, 3 bases remained unmatched. The CDR3 nucleotides read TGTGCCTTGTGGGAGGTGCAGGAGTTGGGCAAAAAAATCAAGGTATTT. Its protein is CALWEVQELGKKIKVF.

There are a few counts of this clone. This chain links TRGV4 with TRGJP2. Matching the DNA to germline supplied the J gene, which TCRdb does not give. This CDR3 contains 14 residues. With 0 bases clipped from V and 5 bases from J, the junction kept 3 bases outside the gene matches. The V gene's germline CDR1 is EGSTGY and CDR2 YDSYTSSV. DNA of the CDR3: TGTGCCACCTGGGATGGGCAGAGTGATTGGATCAAGACGTTT. It translates to CATWDGQSDWIKTF.

The chain links TRGV9 to TRGJP. In the absence of a J gene in TCRdb, the DNA was matched to germline to assign it here. V dropped 6 bases and J dropped 4; count of bases not matched to a gene: 3. The CDR3 spans 15 residues. The germline CDR1 and CDR2 sequences are GITISATS and ISYDGTV (reference sequence). CDR3 nucleotide sequence: TGTGCCTTGTGGCGCCAAGAGTTGGGCAAAAAAATCAAGGTATTT. It encodes CALWRQELGKKIKVF.

The V gene is uncalled and the J gene is TRGJP. The CDR3 totals 18 residues. DNA for the CDR3: TGTGCCTTGTGGGTCAATCTTTCGGTGGAGTTGGGCAAAAAAATCAAGGTATTT. This gives the protein CALWVNLSVELGKKIKVF.

This chain joins TRGV5 and TRGJ1 or TRGJ2. Matching the DNA to germline supplied the J gene, which TCRdb does not give. V gave up 0 bases and J gave up 2 bases; unmatched junction bases: 4. The germline V gene encodes CDR1 VINAFY and CDR2 YDVSNSKD. CDR3 length: 14 amino acids. CDR3 nucleotides: TGTGCCACCTGGGACAGGCCCGATTATTATAAGAAACTCTTT. Translation gives CATWDRPDYYKKLF.

The rearrangement joins TRGV9 to TRGJP. The J gene is absent in TCRdb and was assigned here via DNA matching to germline. Per the germline V gene, CDR1 is GITISATS and CDR2 is ISYDGTV (reference sequence). The V segment lost 4 bases and the J segment 9 bases; nucleotides outside the gene matches: 6. This CDR3 spans 15 amino acids. DNA of the CDR3: TGTGCCTTGTGGGAATACGGGTTGGGCAAAAAAATCAAGGTATTT. This encodes CALWEYGLGKKIKVF.

The chain uses TRGV4 and TRGJ1 or TRGJ2. Germline V gene sequence: CDR1 EGSTGY, CDR2 YDSYTSSV. The CDR3 runs 11 residues. Germline trimming cut 5 bases from V and 8 bases from J; bases unmatched to any gene: 6. Here the CDR3 DNA reads TGTGCCACCTGGGGAGAAAATAAGAAACTCTTT. It encodes CATWGENKKLF.

This clone was counted once. The chain is built from TRGV9 and TRGJP1. The J gene was not available in TCRdb and was assigned here by matching the DNA to germline segments. The CDR3 spans 15 residues. Germline V gene data show CDR1 as GITISATS and CDR2 as ISYDGTV (reference sequence). After removal of 3 bases from V and 0 bases from J, the junction contained 4 bases not matched to a gene. The CDR3: CALWELNTTGWFKIF. For the CDR3, the DNA is TGTGCCTTGTGGGAGCTAAATACCACTGGTTGGTTCAAGATATTT.

CDR3 nucleotide sequence: TGTGCCTTGTGGGAGTGGAGGGAGTTGGGCAAAAAAATCAAGGTATTT. Its protein is CALWEWRELGKKIKVF. The V gene is TRGV9, the J gene TRGJP. The J gene, not given by TCRdb, was assigned here from a germline match of the nucleotide sequence. Germline loops: CDR1 GITISATS, CDR2 ISYDGTV (reference sequence). With 3 bases clipped from V and 7 bases from J, the junction kept 6 bases outside the gene matches. This CDR3 has 16 amino acids.

No V gene call was produced; the J gene was TRGJ1 or TRGJ2. This CDR3 has 13 residues. The CDR3, as DNA: TGTGCCACCTGGGATTCGAATTATTATAAGAAACTCTTT. Its translation is CATWDSNYYKKLF.